This T cell receptor beta chain was identified during a study of T cells after yellow fever vaccination. Study background: Fractions low in cell number were prepared with SMART-Seq v4 Ultra Low Input. Overall study results and limits: Peaking faster, on day 5 versus 15, the secondary response was nonetheless weaker.

Template switching by 5'RACE produced TCR cDNA, adding a universal primer site and UMIs. TCRdb ran MiXCR on the 5' RACE reads and lists one entry per CDR3 protein. This sample yields more than 300,000 distinct CDR3 sequences, of which roughly 10% are seen a single time; approximately 3.3% belongs to the top ten. From germline, CDR1 is SGHAT and CDR2 FQNNGV. The CDR3 is 14 residues long. Trimming cost V 4 bases and J 1 base, with 10 bases left between them. This clonotype has a count of ten or more. Its antigen is unidentified. The chain carries TRBV11-2 and TRBJ1-2, with D possibly matching TRBD1 (5 bases). Specimen: CD4+ T cells sorted from PBMCs, collected 45 days after the yellow fever booster vaccination. The source of this sequence is a man in his late teens or twenties who received the YFV17D yellow fever vaccine. The CDR3 protein is CASSYAGGNYGYTF. The CDR3, as DNA: TGTGCCAGCAGCTATGCGGGGGGTAACTATGGCTACACCTTC.